The 19 T cell receptor beta chains listed next were all sequenced from one sample in a study of T cells in Graves' hyperthyroidism and ophthalmopathy. Amplification yielded TCR beta CDR3 regions, with RNA transcripts as the source. Initially, a first-round RT-PCR of the TCR CDR3 employed the HTBI primer set. TCRdb fed the multiplex PCR reads into MiXCR, producing one record per CDR3 protein. The table includes approximately 600,000 distinct CDR3 sequences, more than 20% detected once. The sequenced sample was blood. These receptor sequences come from a man aged 25 to 40 with Graves' ophthalmopathy.

Comment on this clonotype: A clone one base away is much larger, so this may be a read error. The chain employs TRBV12-3 or TRBV12-4 and TRBJ2-7; 7 bases map to TRBD1. The J segment lost 6 bases and the V segment lost 3 bases, leaving 8 bases of the junction unmatched. The CDR3 runs to 14 residues. For the CDR3, the DNA is TGTGCCAGCAGTTTCCAAAAAGGGGGCGGCGAGCAGTACTTC. It encodes CASSFQKGGGEQYF.

The chain employs TRBV7-9 and TRBJ2-5; the D gene is possibly TRBD1 (7 bases). The V gene's germline CDR1 is SEHNR and CDR2 FQNEAQ (reference sequence). The CDR3 spans 18 residues. V was pared by 5 bases and J by 2 bases, with 24 bases between. The CDR3 loop reads CASSPRDSGGTPQETQYF. CDR3 coding DNA: TGTGCCAGCAGCCCTCGGGACAGTGGGGGGACTCCTCAAGAGACCCAGTACTTC.

Only a few counts were recorded for this clonotype. J is TRBJ1-3 and V is TRBV11-2, with D unresolved. Germline V CDR1 and CDR2: SGHAT, FQNNGV. This CDR3 contains 12 residues. The V end was cut by 0 bases, the J end by 9 bases, with 6 bases between. The CDR3 loop is CASSLEYATIYF. As DNA, the CDR3 is TGTGCCAGCAGCTTAGAATACGCCACCATATATTTT.

In DNA, the CDR3 is TGTGCCAGCAGACCCCCCCTCTCTGAAAAACTGTTTTTT. This codes for CASRPPLSEKLFF. The chain uses TRBV6-1 and TRBJ1-4; D not certain. Trimming removed 6 bases at V and 7 bases at J, with 12 bases between. The length of the CDR3 is 13 residues. In germline, CDR1 is MNHNS, CDR2 SASEGT.

Concerning this clonotype: A much larger clone lies one base from this, so it may be a read error. The V gene is TRBV28, the J gene TRBJ2-7; D call uncertain. CDR3 size: 14 residues. Germline CDR1 is MDHEN and CDR2 is SYDVKM. The CDR3 DNA is TGTGCCAGCAATTTATACCCCTCGCAGGACGAGCAGTACTTC. Protein product: CASNLYPSQDEQYF.

A remark on this clonotype: A much bigger clone sits one base away, suggesting this may be a read error. V and J are TRBV6-1 and TRBJ1-1; D not certain. The CDR3 is 15 amino acids. Per the germline V gene, CDR1 is MNHNS and CDR2 is SASEGT. V gave up 2 bases and J gave up 9 bases, with 19 bases separating them. The CDR3 DNA reads TGTGCCAGCAGTGAATCGTGGGTAGCAGGTACCAAAGCTTTCTTT. This codes for CASSESWVAGTKAFF.

The V gene is TRBV6-1, the J gene TRBJ2-3, with D possibly TRBD2 on 6 matching bases. Trimming removed 6 bases at V and 2 bases at J, with 12 bases between. This CDR3 is built from 14 residues. The V gene's germline CDR1 is MNHNS and CDR2 SASEGT. The CDR3 DNA sequence: TGTGCCAGCAGACCTAGCGCATACACAGATACGCAGTATTTT. This translates into CASRPSAYTDTQYF.

This clonotype was seen a handful of times. The rearrangement uses TRBV5-8 and TRBJ2-3; D may be TRBD2 (7 bases). Trimming took 0 bases from V and 2 from J, leaving 19 bases between them. Germline assignment: CDR1 SGHTS and CDR2 YDEGEE. CDR3 size: 18 residues. CDR3 nucleotides: TGTGCCAGCAGCTTGGCCCCCGGGGGGACAAGTCCCACAGATACGCAGTATTTT. It specifies CASSLAPGGTSPTDTQYF.

This chain joins TRBV27 and TRBJ2-5; 14 nucleotides agree with TRBD2. Germline CDR1 reads MNHEY; CDR2 reads SMNVEV (reference sequence). This CDR3 comprises 14 residues. J was trimmed by 9 bases and V by 4 bases; bases with no gene match: 4. The CDR3 spells CASSSGLAGVAQYF. Written as DNA, the CDR3 is TGTGCCAGCAGTTCGGGACTAGCGGGAGTGGCCCAGTACTTC.

This rearrangement joins TRBV28 to TRBJ2-3, with unresolved D. The length of the CDR3 is 14 residues. V lost 3 bases to trimming and J lost 2 bases, with 9 bases between them. Germline assignment: CDR1 MDHEN and CDR2 SYDVKM. As DNA, the CDR3 is TGTGCCAGCAGTTTCGCTAGGGCCACAGATACGCAGTATTTT. Translated: CASSFARATDTQYF.

The chain combines TRBV28 with TRBJ2-2; D uncertain. Trimming left V 5 bases short and J 6 bases short, with 7 bases between. This CDR3 is 12 amino acids long. Germline CDR1 reads MDHEN; CDR2 reads SYDVKM. The CDR3 region is CASSRVPGELFF. The CDR3 DNA reads as TGTGCCAGCAGTAGGGTACCCGGGGAGCTGTTTTTT.

This clonotype was counted between two and nine times. Because the CDR3 is missing its conserved closing phenylalanine or tryptophan, this is likely a read error. The rearrangement uses TRBV7-8 and TRBJ1-1; TRBD1 agrees at 9 bases. J was trimmed by 0 bases and V by 5 bases; bases with no gene match: 4. The CDR3 has 15 residues. Germline CDR1 is SGHVS and CDR2 is FQNEAQ. The CDR3 DNA reads as TGTGCCAGCAGCGGGGGGACAGGGCTGAACACTGAAGCTTTCTCT. Residues: CASSGGTGLNTEAFS.

The CDR3 region is CASSVAAYEQYF. The DNA of the CDR3 is TGTGCCAGCAGTGTTGCAGCCTACGAGCAGTACTTC. V usage is TRBV12-3 or TRBV12-4 and J usage is TRBJ2-7; D not resolved. The CDR3 contains 12 residues. V dropped 5 bases and J dropped 2 bases, with 7 bases sitting between them.

This clonotype has ten or more counts. The CDR3 DNA reads TGTGCCAGCATAAGGGACTCTCGAGGGGACTACACCTTC. Protein sequence: CASIRDSRGDYTF. The chain couples TRBV2 to TRBJ1-2; a weak D match, TRBD1 (5 bases). V shed 7 bases and J shed 10 bases, with 19 bases lying between them. Per the germline V gene, CDR1 is SNHLY and CDR2 is FYNNEI. The CDR3 extends over 13 amino acids.

Concerning this clonotype: A much larger clone lies a single base off, so this may be a read error. The CDR3 reads CAGSLGSGNSGNTIYF. Here the CDR3 DNA reads TGTGCCGGCAGTTTAGGGTCCGGAAACTCTGGAAACACCATATATTTT. The J gene is TRBJ1-3, the V gene TRBV28; D unresolved. The germline V gene has CDR1 MDHEN and CDR2 SYDVKM. This CDR3 has 16 residues.

This clonotype was recorded a few times. The V call is TRBV18, the J call TRBJ1-1; tentative D call: TRBD1 (6 bases). Trimming left V 3 bases short and J 2 bases short, with 19 bases between. Germline V gene data show CDR1 as KGHSH and CDR2 as LQKENI. The CDR3 runs to 17 residues. The CDR3 loop is CASSPPGHKGPNTEAFF. CDR3 DNA sequence: TGTGCCAGCTCACCTCCGGGACACAAGGGACCCAACACTGAAGCTTTCTTT.

This clonotype was seen a few times. The chain's CDR3 is CASSLELGEDHNEQFF. As DNA, the CDR3 is TGTGCCAGCAGCTTAGAGCTGGGGGAGGATCACAATGAGCAGTTCTTC. The V and J genes are TRBV7-8 and TRBJ2-1, with D maybe TRBD2 (6 bases). The V gene lost 1 base and the J gene lost 5 bases, with 15 bases spanning the gap. Germline CDR1 is SGHVS and CDR2 is FQNEAQ. The CDR3 consists of 16 residues.

The chain carries TRBV27 and TRBJ2-7, with 8 positions matching TRBD2. Germline CDR1 reads MNHEY; CDR2 reads SMNVEV (reference sequence). The CDR3 length is 14 residues. V lost 6 bases, J lost 4 bases, and 8 bases stayed unmatched. The CDR3 DNA follows: TGTGCCAGCAGCTCCGCGGGGGGCAGGTACGAGCAGTACTTC. It translates to CASSSAGGRYEQYF.

This clonotype has ten or more counts. J is TRBJ1-1 and V is TRBV6-1, with a possible D match to TRBD1 (6 bases). Trimming removed 2 bases at V and 0 bases at J, with 10 bases between. CDR3 length: 15 amino acids. Germline V lookup: CDR1 MNHNS, CDR2 SASEGT. CDR3 nucleotides: TGTGCCAGCAGTGAACGGGACAAGATGAACACTGAAGCTTTCTTT. Protein: CASSERDKMNTEAFF.